This T cell receptor beta chain is drawn from a study of OX40 agonist ivuxolimab in advanced cancers. Data came from immunoSEQ multiplex PCR; TCRdb stores just in-frame clones and leaves some out. In the table there are 100,000 or so clones, about 89% of which are singletons. This CDR3 is built from 15 residues. The V and J ends lost 5 bases and 0 bases respectively, with 12 bases between them. CDR1 and CDR2 from the germline V gene are SEHNR and FQNEAQ (reference sequence). The J gene is TRBJ2-3, the V gene TRBV7-9; unclear D gene. The specimen was CD4+ or CD8+ T cells sorted from blood, collected in a trial of the OX40 agonist ivuxolimab. The source of this sequence is an adult with an advanced solid tumor such as melanoma, head and neck, liver or kidney cancer. The CDR3 coding sequence is TGTGCCAGCAGCCCCCTCGCTAGTAGCACAGATACGCAGTATTTT. Translated: CASSPLASSTDTQYF.